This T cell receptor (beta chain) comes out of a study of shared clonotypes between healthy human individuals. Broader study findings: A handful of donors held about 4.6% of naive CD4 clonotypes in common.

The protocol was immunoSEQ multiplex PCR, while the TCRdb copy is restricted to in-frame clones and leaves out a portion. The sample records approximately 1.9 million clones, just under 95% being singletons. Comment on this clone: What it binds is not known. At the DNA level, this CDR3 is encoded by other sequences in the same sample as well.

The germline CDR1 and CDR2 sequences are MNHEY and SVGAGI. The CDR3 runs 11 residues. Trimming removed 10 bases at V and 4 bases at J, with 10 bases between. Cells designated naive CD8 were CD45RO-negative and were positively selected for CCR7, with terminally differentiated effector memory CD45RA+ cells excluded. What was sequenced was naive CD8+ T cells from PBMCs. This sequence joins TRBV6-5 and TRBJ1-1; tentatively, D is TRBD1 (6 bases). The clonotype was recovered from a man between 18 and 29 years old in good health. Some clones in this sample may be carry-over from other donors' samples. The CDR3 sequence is CATGEGTEAFF. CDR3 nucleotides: TGTGCCACAGGGGAGGGCACTGAAGCTTTCTTT.